This is a list of T cell receptor beta chains from one sample in a study of blood T cell repertoires in COVID-19. Assay: immunoSEQ multiplex PCR; the TCRdb copy retains only in-frame clones and omits some. Of 380,000 or so clones in the sample, about 87% were seen once. Sequencing was done on a sample of PBMCs or T cells enriched from blood (not recorded which). The receptor source for this set is a man aged 25 to 40 who had recovered from COVID-19. Each CDR3 is given with its conserved first and last residue. D genes are given only for firm matches. Only some rows state a clone size, as once, few, many or a class for expanded clones.

V	D	J	size	CDR3	DNA
TRBV6-5	TRBD1	TRBJ2-7	once	CASSWDRGTYEQYF	TGTGCCAGCAGTTGGGACAGGGGAACCTACGAGCAGTACTTC
TRBV2	-	TRBJ2-3	-	CARDEGGDTQYF	TGTGCCAGAGACGAGGGAGGAGATACGCAGTATTTT
TRBV6-2/TRBV6-3	-	TRBJ2-5	-	CASSYTGLIQETQYF	TGTGCCAGCAGTTACACCGGACTAATCCAAGAGACCCAGTACTTC
TRBV4-1	-	TRBJ2-7	-	CASSQEGAAGYEQYF	TGCGCCAGCAGCCAAGAGGGGGCGGCTGGGTACGAGCAGTACTTC
TRBV15	-	TRBJ1-1	-	CATSRVPLSGTEAFF	TGTGCCACCAGCAGAGTTCCCTTGTCAGGGACTGAAGCTTTCTTT
TRBV5-1	-	TRBJ1-4	-	CASSLAKQGWGEKLFF	TGCGCCAGCAGCTTGGCCAAACAGGGATGGGGTGAAAAACTGTTTTTT
TRBV2	-	TRBJ1-1	-	CASSSTATEAFF	TGTGCCAGCAGTTCGACAGCGACTGAAGCTTTCTTT
TRBV6-6	-	TRBJ2-1	-	CASSYLRDTNEQFF	TGTGCCAGCAGTTACCTCCGGGACACCAATGAGCAGTTCTTC
TRBV18	-	TRBJ1-1	once	CASSRARDTEAFF	TGTGCCAGCTCACGAGCAAGAGACACTGAAGCTTTCTTT
TRBV18	TRBD1	TRBJ1-2	-	CASSPPAGQGYGYTF	TGTGCCAGCTCACCACCGGCGGGACAGGGGTATGGCTACACCTTC
TRBV11-2	-	TRBJ2-3	-	CASSPLRGGHTQYF	TGTGCCAGCAGCCCCCTAAGGGGCGGCCATACGCAGTATTTT
TRBV10-1	TRBD1	TRBJ2-7	-	CASRGTGGEQYF	TGCGCCAGCAGAGGGACAGGGGGCGAGCAGTACTTC
TRBV7-9	-	TRBJ1-5	-	CASSLRGDGNQPQHF	TGTGCCAGCAGCTTACGGGGAGACGGCAATCAGCCCCAGCATTTT
TRBV11-2	-	TRBJ1-1	-	CASSLGGRRRTEAFF	TGTGCCAGCAGCTTAGGGGGGCGCCGAAGGACTGAAGCTTTCTTT
TRBV6-5	-	TRBJ2-5	-	CASSYSGVRGETQYF	TGTGCCAGCAGTTACTCGGGAGTCAGGGGAGAGACCCAGTACTTC
TRBV6-5	-	TRBJ2-1	-	CASSPYSSGEGEQFF	TGTGCCAGCAGTCCATACTCGTCGGGGGAAGGTGAGCAGTTCTTC
TRBV3-1/TRBV3-2	-	TRBJ1-2	-	CASSQDVDRRFYGYTF	TGTGCCAGCAGCCAAGATGTAGACAGGCGATTTTATGGCTACACCTTC
TRBV5-1	TRBD1	TRBJ2-7	-	CASGGQSDIEQYF	TGCGCCAGCGGGGGACAGTCCGACATCGAGCAGTACTTC
TRBV4-1	TRBD2	TRBJ2-1	-	CASSLRLAGPYNEQFF	TGCGCCAGCAGCCTACGACTAGCGGGCCCCTACAATGAGCAGTTCTTC
TRBV11-2	-	TRBJ2-2	-	CASSLWREANTGELFF	TGTGCCAGCAGCTTATGGAGGGAGGCGAACACCGGGGAGCTGTTTTTT